The next 30 T cell receptor beta chains were all read from a single sample in a study of identical twins (dated by TCRdb to about 2016). Library construction relied on 5' RACE. For sequencing, an Illumina HiSeq 2000 was employed. Using fastp trimming at Q25 and MiXCR clonotype assembly, TCRdb reanalyzed the public sequencing data and kept in-frame beta chains. Rows matching on CDR3 protein sequence are summarized as one entry with the most common DNA and genes. This sample comprises 350,000 to 450,000 distinct CDR3 sequences, about 18% of them detected only once. Clones ranked in the top ten supply 12% of the sample. Specimen: naive T cells sorted from blood. The sample's cell subset or site label, in plain terms: cells isolated with a human naive T-cell isolation kit. Receptors originate from a man aged 50-60 years in good health.

V and J are TRBV29-1 and TRBJ2-7; 15 bases are shared with TRBD2. V was pared by 6 bases and J by 1 base, with 4 bases of the junction left unmatched. The CDR3 contains 15 residues. The germline gives CDR1 SQVTM, CDR2 ANQGSEA. This CDR3 is CSVSGTSGRSYEQYF. CDR3 DNA: TGCAGCGTATCCGGGACTAGCGGGAGGTCCTACGAGCAGTACTTC.

This clonotype has ten or more counts. V usage is TRBV6-5 and J usage is TRBJ2-5, with unresolved D. This CDR3 contains 13 residues. Trimming cost V 4 bases and J 5 bases, with 11 bases left between them. The V gene's germline CDR1 is MNHEY and CDR2 SVGAGI. The CDR3 DNA follows: TGTGCCAGCAGTTTAGGGCGCAAGGAGACCCAGTACTTC. Encoded protein: CASSLGRKETQYF.

In its sample, this clonotype was seen a few times. The rearrangement joins TRBV7-8 to TRBJ2-6; D may be TRBD2 (5 bases). The CDR3 totals 19 residues. Trimming pared 6 bases from V and 2 bases from J, leaving 23 bases between. Germline values: CDR1 SGHVS, CDR2 FQNEAQ. The CDR3 is CASSHNLFRGRTGANVLTF. The CDR3 coding sequence is TGTGCCAGCAGTCACAATCTGTTCCGAGGGAGAACTGGGGCCAACGTCCTGACTTTC.

This rearrangement joins TRBV20-1 to TRBJ1-4; 7 bases align to TRBD1. The CDR3 is 16 residues long. From germline, CDR1 is DFQATT and CDR2 SNEGSKA (reference sequence). V lost 5 bases to trimming and J lost 7 bases; unmatched junction nucleotides: 16. CDR3 in amino acids: CSALGRRTGEGEKLFF. In nucleotides, the CDR3 is TGCAGTGCTTTGGGACGGAGGACAGGAGAAGGTGAAAAACTGTTTTTT.

The V and J genes are TRBV13 and TRBJ2-1; the D gene is possibly TRBD1 (5 bases). CDR3 length: 12 residues. Trimming stripped 4 bases from V and 13 bases from J, with 14 bases between. CDR1 is PRHDT and CDR2 is FYEKMQ in the germline V gene (reference sequence). CDR3 sequence (DNA): TGTGCCAGCAGCTCCGCCCCGGACACTCAGTTCTTC. Translating gives CASSSAPDTQFF. Variable domain in full (rest from reference TRBV13 and TRBJ2-1): AAGVIQSPRHLIKEKRETATLKCYPIPRHDTVYWYQQGPGQDPQFLISFYEKMQSDKGSIPDRFSAQQFSDYHSELNMSSLELGDSALYFCASSSAPDTQFFGPGTRLTVL.

The chain has TRBV12-3 or TRBV12-4 and TRBJ2-3; D may be TRBD2 (6 bases). V was cut by 7 bases and J by 5 bases, with 13 bases left in between. This CDR3 region has 13 residues. CDR3 residues: CASTNYGGDTQYF. The CDR3, as DNA: TGTGCCAGCACCAATTACGGGGGAGATACGCAGTATTTT.

The V gene is TRBV6-2 or TRBV6-3, the J gene TRBJ1-5; D gene ambiguous. From germline, CDR1 is MNHEY and CDR2 SVGEGT. The CDR3 consists of 15 residues. With 2 bases removed from V and 3 bases from J, the gap between germline ends came to 11 bases. CDR3 in DNA: TGTGCCAGCAGTTACGCGGGCGGTTACAATCAGCCCCAGCATTTT. This encodes CASSYAGGYNQPQHF.

This clonotype was detected once. In nucleotides, the CDR3 is TGCGCCAGCAGCTTGGCTCTGGGGGCCCGGGACACTGAAGCTTTCTTT. Encoded protein: CASSLALGARDTEAFF. V gene TRBV5-1 combines with J gene TRBJ1-1; D perhaps matches TRBD1 (6 bases). The CDR3 totals 16 residues. Germline V gene sequence: CDR1 SGHRS, CDR2 YFSETQ. Trimming removed 0 bases from V and 3 bases from J, with 15 bases in between.

The chain combines TRBV11-2 with TRBJ2-1; D possibly matches TRBD1 or TRBD2 (6 bases each). The germline V and J ends were trimmed by 1 base and 8 bases, with 15 bases remaining between them. The CDR3 has 15 residues. Germline CDR1 reads SGHAT; CDR2 reads FQNNGV. The CDR3 reads CASSLVPGARDEQFF. CDR3 bases: TGTGCCAGCAGCTTAGTGCCGGGGGCCAGGGATGAGCAGTTCTTC.

This chain uses TRBV3-1 with TRBJ1-1; TRBD1 might be the D (5 bases). This CDR3 comprises 15 residues. The ends were cut back, 3 bases at V and 1 base at J, with 12 bases in the middle. Germline loops: CDR1 LGHDT, CDR2 YNNKEL (reference sequence). DNA of the CDR3: TGTGCCAGCAGCCACGCAGGGTTGGGGAACACTGAAGCTTTCTTT. Residues: CASSHAGLGNTEAFF.

A note on this clonotype: This is likely a read error, given that the CDR3 carries no conserved phenylalanine or tryptophan at its end. No DNA is shown, since the ends of the CDR3 on it are uncertain; the CDR3 is the one TCRdb lists. The chain is built from TRBV15 and TRBJ2-7; TRBD2, the D gene given by the table, was not confirmed from the DNA. The CDR3 length equals 11 residues, ends included. Germline V lookup: CDR1 LNHNV, CDR2 YYDKDF (reference sequence). This CDR3 is CATSNRALPFI.

The V and J genes are TRBV9 and TRBJ2-3, with D unresolved. Germline CDR1 SGDLS, CDR2 YYNGEE. Trimming took 3 bases from V and 5 from J, leaving 22 bases between them. The CDR3 runs 17 residues. The CDR3 here is CASSALPVGYPLDTQYF. DNA of the CDR3: TGTGCCAGCAGCGCACTCCCTGTGGGGTACCCGTTAGATACGCAGTATTTT.

The chain links TRBV5-1 to TRBJ1-1, with 8 bases matching TRBD1. The J segment lost 1 base and the V segment lost 3 bases, leaving 8 bases of the junction unmatched. Looked up from germline, CDR1 is SGHRS and CDR2 is YFSETQ. The CDR3 runs 16 residues. CDR3 nucleotides: TGCGCCAGCAGCTCTCCCGGGACAGGAAAGAACACTGAAGCTTTCTTT. This translates into CASSSPGTGKNTEAFF.

There are many counts of this clonotype. The chain carries TRBV15 and TRBJ2-7; a weak D match, TRBD1 (5 bases). Trimming removed 3 bases from V and 0 bases from J, with 15 bases in between. Germline CDR1 LNHNV, CDR2 YYDKDF (reference sequence). This CDR3 is built from 16 residues. The CDR3 DNA is TGTGCCACCAGCAGGATGAAATCAGGGTTCTCCTACGAGCAGTACTTC. This translates into CATSRMKSGFSYEQYF.

The rearrangement uses TRBV7-2 and TRBJ2-3; a possible D gene is TRBD1 (6 bases). There are 15 residues in the CDR3. Germline-derived CDR1 and CDR2 are SGHTA and FQGNSA. Trimming cost V 1 base and J 9 bases, with 17 bases left between them. The CDR3 here is CASSLDSLSQGTQYF. As DNA, the CDR3 is TGTGCCAGCAGCTTAGATTCCCTATCACAGGGAACGCAGTATTTT.

This clonotype was counted between two and nine times. The chain uses TRBV29-1 and TRBJ2-3; 11 bases agree with TRBD2. Germline V gene lookup returns CDR1 SQVTM and CDR2 ANQGSEA. Trimming cost V 5 bases and J 4 bases; bases outside gene matches: 14. The CDR3 spans 17 residues. Here the CDR3 DNA reads TGCAGCGTTTCCCGACTAGCGGGAAGGTATGGCGCAGATACGCAGTATTTT. As protein: CSVSRLAGRYGADTQYF.

CDR3 bases: TGCAGCGTTGGCGGGAGGGCCTACCACGAGCAGTACTTC. Its translation: CSVGGRAYHEQYF. The gene calls are TRBV29-1 and TRBJ2-7, with 9 bases fitting TRBD2. This CDR3 spans 13 amino acids. CDR1 is SQVTM, CDR2 ANQGSEA, per germline. With V trimmed by 4 bases and J by 5 bases, 6 bases remained unmatched.

This clonotype was detected only a few times. This rearrangement joins TRBV6-5 to TRBJ2-1; a possible D gene is TRBD2 (5 bases). Germline V CDR1 and CDR2: MNHEY, SVGAGI. V was trimmed by 3 bases and J by 3 bases, leaving 12 bases between them. The CDR3 has 15 residues. Here the CDR3 reads CASSYDGGLYNEQFF. The DNA of the CDR3 is TGTGCCAGCAGTTATGATGGCGGGCTCTACAATGAGCAGTTCTTC.

This chain links TRBV5-1 with TRBJ2-7, with TRBD2 matching over 7 bases. This CDR3 region has 15 residues. Trimming took 0 bases from V and 4 from J; bases not matched to a gene: 7. Germline V CDR1 and CDR2: SGHRS, YFSETQ. CDR3 nucleotides: TGCGCCAGCAGCTTGGATCCGGGGACTATATACGAGCAGTACTTC. It yields the protein CASSLDPGTIYEQYF.

This clonotype was seen ten or more times. The rearrangement links TRBV4-2 to TRBJ2-7; no firm D call. This CDR3 is 15 amino acids long. Germline V gene sequence: CDR1 LGHNA, CDR2 YNFKEQ. V dropped 0 bases and J dropped 2 bases, with 11 bases sitting between them. DNA of the CDR3: TGTGCCAGCAGCCAAGAGGTCGGGCTTGCCTACGAGCAGTACTTC. Translating gives CASSQEVGLAYEQYF.

A few counts support this clonotype. J is TRBJ2-3 and V is TRBV27; TRBD2 matches at 11 bases. CDR3 length equals 17 residues. Germline trimming cut 3 bases from V and 3 bases from J; bases unmatched to any gene: 8. Germline V gene data show CDR1 as MNHEY and CDR2 as SMNVEV (reference sequence). The CDR3 DNA reads as TGTGCCAGCAGTTTCGGGATAGCGGGAGGGATAACAGATACGCAGTATTTT. Translated, it gives CASSFGIAGGITDTQYF.

This rearrangement joins TRBV6-2 or TRBV6-3 to TRBJ2-5; 15 bases are a match to TRBD2. The CDR3 loop spans 16 amino acids. CDR1 and CDR2 (germline): MNHEY, SVGEGT. V was clipped by 4 bases and J by 3 bases; unmatched bases: 3. The CDR3 DNA is TGTGCCAGCAGTTTGGGACTAGCGGGGGGAAAAGAGACCCAGTACTTC. Amino acids: CASSLGLAGGKETQYF.

Ten or more counts support this clonotype. The genes are TRBV7-9 and TRBJ1-4; perhaps TRBD1 as D (6 bases). Per germline, CDR1 SEHNR and CDR2 FQNEAQ (reference sequence). Deletions cut 2 bases from V and 10 bases from J, with 11 bases between. The CDR3 sequence is 13 residues long. The CDR3, as DNA: TGTGCCAGCAGCTTAATCCCGGGGGCAAAACTGTTTTTT. This encodes CASSLIPGAKLFF.

This clonotype was recorded at least ten times. CDR3 DNA: TGTGCCGGGGGACAGCGAATGGTATTGGGGACTGAAGCTTTCTTT. Translated, it gives CAGGQRMVLGTEAFF. The chain combines TRBV7-9 with TRBJ1-1; 7 positions agree with TRBD1. The germline CDR1 and CDR2 sequences are SEHNR and FQNEAQ (reference sequence). There are 15 residues in the CDR3. The V segment lost 11 bases and the J segment 5 bases; nucleotides outside the gene matches: 17.

The V call is TRBV20-1, the J call TRBJ2-3, with D maybe TRBD1 (6 bases). V lost 2 bases and J 1 base, leaving 10 bases between the germline ends. CDR1 and CDR2 from the germline V gene are DFQATT and SNEGSKA (reference sequence). The CDR3 runs 14 residues. CDR3 protein: CSARQGLGTDTQYF. CDR3 nucleotides: TGCAGTGCTAGACAGGGGCTCGGCACAGATACGCAGTATTTT.

This clonotype came up a few times. This chain connects TRBV12-3 or TRBV12-4 to TRBJ2-7; 9 bases agree with TRBD2. The ends lost 5 bases at V and 5 bases at J; junction bases unmatched: 10. CDR3 length equals 15 residues. The CDR3 loop reads CASSGLGGGANEQYF. CDR3 DNA: TGTGCCAGCAGTGGCCTCGGCGGGGGGGCGAACGAGCAGTACTTC.

The sample holds a few counts of this clonotype. The CDR3 DNA reads as TGTGCCAGCAGCTTGCACAGGGGGCCTGAGCAGTACTTC. Protein product: CASSLHRGPEQYF. V and J are TRBV5-6 and TRBJ2-7; 9 bases map to TRBD1. The CDR3 extends over 13 amino acids. Germline V gene sequence: CDR1 SGHDT, CDR2 YYEEEE. V dropped 1 base and J dropped 7; count of bases not matched to a gene: 3.

This clonotype was counted ten times or more. The V call is TRBV7-3, the J call TRBJ2-3, with 11 bases aligning to TRBD2. Trimming cost V 5 bases and J 4 bases; bases outside gene matches: 5. The CDR3 spans 15 residues. From germline, CDR1 is SGHTA and CDR2 FQGTGA. CDR3 region: CASSPGLAGADTQYF. CDR3 DNA sequence: TGTGCCAGCAGCCCCGGACTAGCGGGCGCAGATACGCAGTATTTT.

A few counts support this clonotype. V usage is TRBV7-8 and J usage is TRBJ1-1; D possibly corresponds to TRBD1 (5 bases). Germline-derived CDR1 and CDR2 are SGHVS and FQNEAQ. The V gene lost 5 bases and the J gene lost 5 bases, with 15 bases spanning the gap. This CDR3 has 14 amino acids. In DNA, the CDR3 is TGTGCCAGCAGCCCCTTGGGGGTAGGGACTGAAGCTTTCTTT. It translates to CASSPLGVGTEAFF.

This clonotype showed up just a few times. V gene TRBV27 combines with J gene TRBJ2-7, with D perhaps TRBD1 or TRBD2 (5 bases each). The CDR3 contains 15 residues. Trimming stripped 10 bases from V and 6 bases from J, with 25 bases between. Germline values: CDR1 MNHEY, CDR2 SMNVEV (reference sequence). The CDR3 region has the DNA TGTGCCACCCGCCCCCCGTTGGGACCAGTTGGCGAGCAGTACTTC. Its protein is CATRPPLGPVGEQYF.